This T cell receptor (beta chain) was sequenced for a study of TIL therapy for anti-PD-1-resistant metastatic lung cancer. Whole-study findings and limits: Treatment-naive, never-smoker and oncogene-addicted patients were overrepresented in this highly selected cohort. Many TIL product clones were absent from baseline tumor, suggesting clonal contraction.

This clone was recorded only once. Its target is not known. Per the germline V gene, CDR1 is SGHTA and CDR2 is FQGNSA. The CDR3 loop spans 14 amino acids. V was clipped by 5 bases and J by 4 bases; unmatched bases: 7. The libraries were made with immunoSEQ v3. Libraries were sequenced to around 2 million read pairs (survey) or 5-6 million (deep). Method: immunoSEQ multiplex PCR; TCRdb's copy keeps in-frame clones and lacks some. The data show about 50,000 clones, 60% to 85% seen once. The sample's time point: pre-treatment sample, taken before nivolumab and TIL therapy. Pleural nodules or supraclavicular lymph nodes made up most of the excised metastases sampled.

This TCR came from a person between 25 and 80 years old with non-small cell lung cancer. The specimen comprised tumor tissue, sampled at baseline. The chain couples TRBV7-2 to TRBJ2-5; 7 bases line up with TRBD1. The CDR3 nucleotides read TGTGCCAGCAGCACCCGACAGGGTCGAGAGACCCAGTACTTC. Amino acids: CASSTRQGRETQYF.